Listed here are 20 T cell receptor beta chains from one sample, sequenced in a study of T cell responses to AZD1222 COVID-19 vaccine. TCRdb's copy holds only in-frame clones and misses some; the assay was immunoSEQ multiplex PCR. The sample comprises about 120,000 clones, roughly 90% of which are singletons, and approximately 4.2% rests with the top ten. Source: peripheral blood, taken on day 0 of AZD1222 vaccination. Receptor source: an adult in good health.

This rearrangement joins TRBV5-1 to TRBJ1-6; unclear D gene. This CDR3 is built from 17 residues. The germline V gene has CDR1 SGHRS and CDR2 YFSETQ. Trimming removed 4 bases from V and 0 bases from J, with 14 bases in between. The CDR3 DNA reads TGCGCCAGCAGCCCGTACACGTCGAGCTCCTATAATTCACCCCTCCACTTT. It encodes CASSPYTSSSYNSPLHF.

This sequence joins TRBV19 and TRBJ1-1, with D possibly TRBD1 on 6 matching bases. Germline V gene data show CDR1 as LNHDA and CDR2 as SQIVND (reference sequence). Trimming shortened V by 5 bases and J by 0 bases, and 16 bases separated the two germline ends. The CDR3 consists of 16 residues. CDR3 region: CASSVQGGGMNTEAFF. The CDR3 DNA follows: TGTGCCAGTAGTGTACAAGGGGGAGGAATGAACACTGAAGCTTTCTTT.

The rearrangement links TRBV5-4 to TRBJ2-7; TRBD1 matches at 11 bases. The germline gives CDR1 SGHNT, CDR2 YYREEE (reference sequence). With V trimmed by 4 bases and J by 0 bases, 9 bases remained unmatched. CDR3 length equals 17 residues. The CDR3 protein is CASSPLGQGAGSYEQYF. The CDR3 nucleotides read TGTGCCAGCAGCCCACTTGGACAGGGGGCCGGCTCCTACGAGCAGTACTTC.

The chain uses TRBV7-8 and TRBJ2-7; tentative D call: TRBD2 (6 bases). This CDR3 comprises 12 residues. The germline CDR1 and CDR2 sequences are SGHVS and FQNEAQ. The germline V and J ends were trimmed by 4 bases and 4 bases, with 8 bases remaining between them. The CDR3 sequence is CASSSDYYEQYF. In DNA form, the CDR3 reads TGTGCCAGCAGCTCGGACTATTACGAGCAGTACTTC. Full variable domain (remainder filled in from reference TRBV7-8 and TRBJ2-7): GAGVSQSPRYKVAKRGQDVALRCDPISGHVSLFWYQQALGQGPEFLTYFQNEAQLDKSGLPSDRFFAERPEGSVSTLKIQRTQQEDSAVYLCASSSDYYEQYFGPGTRLTVT.

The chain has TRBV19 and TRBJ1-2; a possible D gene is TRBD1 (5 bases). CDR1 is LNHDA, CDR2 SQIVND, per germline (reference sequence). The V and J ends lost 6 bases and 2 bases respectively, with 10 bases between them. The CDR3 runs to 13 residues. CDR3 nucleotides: TGTGCCAGTAGCCCAGGGCGCAACTATGGCTACACCTTC. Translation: CASSPGRNYGYTF.

CDR3 residues: CASSFVGGWNTEAFF. As DNA, the CDR3 is TGTGCCAGCAGCTTCGTTGGCGGATGGAACACTGAAGCTTTCTTT. The chain has TRBV5-6 and TRBJ1-1, with D hard to call. From germline, CDR1 is SGHDT and CDR2 YYEEEE. V was clipped by 2 bases and J by 1 base, with 12 bases between them. The CDR3 is 15 amino acids.

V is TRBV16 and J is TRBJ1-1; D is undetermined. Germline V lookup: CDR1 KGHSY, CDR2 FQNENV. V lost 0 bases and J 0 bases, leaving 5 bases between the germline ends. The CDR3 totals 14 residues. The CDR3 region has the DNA TGTGCCAGCAGCCAATCGGCAGTGAACACTGAAGCTTTCTTT. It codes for CASSQSAVNTEAFF.

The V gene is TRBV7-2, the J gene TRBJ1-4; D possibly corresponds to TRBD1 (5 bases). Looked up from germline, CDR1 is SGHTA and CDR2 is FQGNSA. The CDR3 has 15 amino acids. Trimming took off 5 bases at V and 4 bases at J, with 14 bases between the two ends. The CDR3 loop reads CASSPGLGFNEKLFF. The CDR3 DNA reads TGTGCCAGCAGCCCAGGGCTGGGCTTTAATGAAAAACTGTTTTTT.

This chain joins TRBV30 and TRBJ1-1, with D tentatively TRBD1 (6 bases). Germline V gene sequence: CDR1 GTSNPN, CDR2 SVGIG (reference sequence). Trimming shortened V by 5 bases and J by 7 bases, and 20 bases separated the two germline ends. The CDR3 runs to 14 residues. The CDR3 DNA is TGTGCCTGGGTTGCCCGGGGGGGGCGGATTGAAGCTTTCTTT. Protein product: CAWVARGGRIEAFF.

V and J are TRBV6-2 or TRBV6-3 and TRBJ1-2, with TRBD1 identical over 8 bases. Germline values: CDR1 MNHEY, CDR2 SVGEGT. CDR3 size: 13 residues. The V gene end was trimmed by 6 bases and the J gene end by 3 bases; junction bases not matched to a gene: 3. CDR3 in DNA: TGTGCCAGCAGCCAACAGGGGGACTATGGCTACACCTTC. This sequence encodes CASSQQGDYGYTF.

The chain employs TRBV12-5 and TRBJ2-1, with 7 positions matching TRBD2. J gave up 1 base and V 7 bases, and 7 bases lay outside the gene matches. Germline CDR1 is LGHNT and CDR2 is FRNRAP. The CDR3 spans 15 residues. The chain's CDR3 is CASVGGEGSYNEQFF. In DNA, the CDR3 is TGTGCTAGTGTGGGGGGGGAGGGATCCTACAATGAGCAGTTCTTC. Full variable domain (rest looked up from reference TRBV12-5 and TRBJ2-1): DARVTQTPRHKVTEMGQEVTMRCQPILGHNTVFWYRQTMMQGLELLAYFRNRAPLDDSGMPKDRFSAEMPDATLATLKIQPSEPRDSAVYFCASVGGEGSYNEQFFGPGTRLTVL.

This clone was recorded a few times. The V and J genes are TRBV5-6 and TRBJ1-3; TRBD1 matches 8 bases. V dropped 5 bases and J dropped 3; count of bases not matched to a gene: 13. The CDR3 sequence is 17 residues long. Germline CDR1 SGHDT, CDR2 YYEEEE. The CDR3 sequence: CASRHTDRGNVGNTIYF. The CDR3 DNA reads TGTGCCAGCAGACACACAGACAGGGGAAACGTTGGAAACACCATATATTTT.

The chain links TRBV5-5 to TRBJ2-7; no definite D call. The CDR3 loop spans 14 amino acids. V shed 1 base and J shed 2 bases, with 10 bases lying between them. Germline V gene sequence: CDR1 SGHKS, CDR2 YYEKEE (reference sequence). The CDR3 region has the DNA TGTGCCAGCAGCTTGCTCCAGAAGACCTACGAGCAGTACTTC. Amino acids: CASSLLQKTYEQYF. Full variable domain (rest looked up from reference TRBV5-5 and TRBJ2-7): DAGVTQSPTHLIKTRGQQVTLRCSPISGHKSVSWYQQVLGQGPQFIFQYYEKEERGRGNFPDRFSARQFPNYSSELNVNALLLGDSALYLCASSLLQKTYEQYFGPGTRLTVT.

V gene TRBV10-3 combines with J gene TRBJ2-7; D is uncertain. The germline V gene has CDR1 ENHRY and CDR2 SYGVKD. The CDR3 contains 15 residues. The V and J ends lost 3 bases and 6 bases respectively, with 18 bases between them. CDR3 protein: CAISDGGQALGEQYF. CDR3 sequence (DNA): TGTGCCATCAGTGACGGTGGCCAGGCATTGGGCGAGCAGTACTTC.

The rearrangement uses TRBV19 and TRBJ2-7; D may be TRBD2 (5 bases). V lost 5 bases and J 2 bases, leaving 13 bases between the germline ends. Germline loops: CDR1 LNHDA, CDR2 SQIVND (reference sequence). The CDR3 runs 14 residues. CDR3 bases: TGTGCCAGTAGTTTAGGAGCGGAGACCTACGAGCAGTACTTC. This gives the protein CASSLGAETYEQYF.

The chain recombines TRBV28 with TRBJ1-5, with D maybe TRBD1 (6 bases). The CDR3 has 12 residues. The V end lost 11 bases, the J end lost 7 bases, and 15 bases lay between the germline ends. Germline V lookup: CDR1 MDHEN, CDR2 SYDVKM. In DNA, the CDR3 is TGTGCCGCTGAGGGGGGGCGGCAGCCCCAGCATTTT. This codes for CAAEGGRQPQHF.

The CDR3 spells CASSRRETEAFF. In nucleotides, the CDR3 is TGTGCCAGCTCCCGTCGAGAGACTGAAGCTTTCTTT. This chain uses TRBV18 with TRBJ1-1; no clear D gene. Germline CDR1 reads KGHSH; CDR2 reads LQKENI. The CDR3 extends over 12 amino acids. Trimming removed 6 bases at V and 5 bases at J, with 10 bases between.

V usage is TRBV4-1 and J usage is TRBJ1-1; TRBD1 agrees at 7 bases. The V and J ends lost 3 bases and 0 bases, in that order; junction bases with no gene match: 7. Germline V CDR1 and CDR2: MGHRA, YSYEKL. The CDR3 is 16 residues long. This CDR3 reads CASSHAPDRMNTEAFF. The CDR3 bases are TGCGCCAGCAGCCACGCTCCGGACAGGATGAACACTGAAGCTTTCTTT.

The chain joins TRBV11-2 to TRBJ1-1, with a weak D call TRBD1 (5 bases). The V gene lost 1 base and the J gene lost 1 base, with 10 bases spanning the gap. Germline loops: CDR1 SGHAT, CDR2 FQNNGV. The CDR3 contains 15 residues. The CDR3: CASSLVRGGNTEAFF. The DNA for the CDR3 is TGTGCCAGCAGCTTAGTTCGGGGGGGGAACACTGAAGCTTTCTTT.

The CDR3, as DNA: TGTGCCAGCAGCCTACAGGGCGGGAACACTGAAGCTTTCTTT. It is translated as CASSLQGGNTEAFF. V usage is TRBV3-1 (or the pseudogene TRBV3-2) and J usage is TRBJ1-1; tentatively, D is TRBD1 (6 bases). CDR3 length equals 14 residues. V was pared by 4 bases and J by 1 base, with 10 bases between. Germline V gene data show CDR1 as LGHDT and CDR2 as YNNKEL (reference sequence).